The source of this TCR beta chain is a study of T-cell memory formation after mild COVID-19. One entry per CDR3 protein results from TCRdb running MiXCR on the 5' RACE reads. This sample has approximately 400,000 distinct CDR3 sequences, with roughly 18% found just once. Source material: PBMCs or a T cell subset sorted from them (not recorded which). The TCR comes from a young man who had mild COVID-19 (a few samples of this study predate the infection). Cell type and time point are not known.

CDR3 nucleotides: TGTGCCTGGACCTCACAGGTTATGGATGAAGCTTTCTTT. Residues: CAWTSQVMDEAFF. This chain connects TRBV30 to TRBJ1-1, with D possibly matching TRBD1 (5 bases). V was shortened by 4 bases and J by 7 bases, with 16 bases between the two germline ends. CDR1 and CDR2 from the germline V gene are GTSNPN and SVGIG (reference sequence). The CDR3 sequence is 13 residues long.